Included here is one T cell receptor beta chain sequence, with context. These data are taken from a study of tumor-infiltrating lymphocytes in oesophageal squamous cell carcinoma. Germline loops: CDR1 SGHVS, CDR2 FNYEAQ. This CDR3 is 18 amino acids long. Each CDR3 protein gets one entry after TCRdb re-called the PCR reads with MiXCR. The table shows around 19,000 distinct CDR3 sequences, with roughly 40% occurring only once. The origin of this receptor is a female donor with esophageal squamous cell carcinoma. Source material: normal esophageal tissue next to the tumor. This chain connects TRBV7-6 to TRBJ2-3, with 8 positions matching TRBD2. Judging by the DNA end, TRBJ2-1 fits better; the J call may be wrong. CDR3: CASSLGTSRRLFYNEQFF. For the CDR3, the DNA is TGTGCCAGCAGCTTAGGGACTAGCCGAAGACTCTTCTACAATGAGCAGTTCTTC.